The 21 T cell receptor beta chains listed next were all sequenced from one sample in a study of shared clonotypes between healthy human individuals. TCRdb's copy holds only in-frame clones and misses some; the assay was immunoSEQ multiplex PCR. The sample has about 2.4 million clones, approximately 94% seen once. Material for sequencing was naive CD4+ T cells from PBMCs. Subset meaning: CD45RA+ positively selected. The receptor source for this set is a man in his late teens or twenties in good health. Some clones in this sample may be carry-over from other donors' samples.

The CDR3 spells CASSISHRGMGPQHF. Here the CDR3 DNA reads TGTGCCAGTAGTATATCTCACAGGGGGATGGGGCCCCAGCATTTT. This chain joins TRBV19 and TRBJ1-5; TRBD1 matches at 8 bases. Germline CDR1 and CDR2: LNHDA and SQIVND (reference sequence). The CDR3 spans 15 residues. V was clipped by 2 bases and J by 9 bases; unmatched bases: 9.

The chain recombines TRBV6-6 with TRBJ1-2; no clear D gene. From germline, CDR1 is MNHNY and CDR2 SVGAGI (reference sequence). This CDR3 region has 14 residues. V lost 0 bases and J 4 bases, leaving 9 bases between the germline ends. CDR3: CASSYSFVGYGYTF. CDR3 DNA: TGTGCCAGCAGTTACTCCTTTGTCGGCTATGGCTACACCTTC.

This chain joins TRBV4-2 and TRBJ2-1, with 9 bases aligning to TRBD2. The CDR3 totals 16 residues. V was clipped by 4 bases and J by 3 bases; unmatched bases: 7. Germline CDR1 reads LGHNA; CDR2 reads YNFKEQ. The CDR3 spells CASSRTLAGNYNEQFF. The DNA for the CDR3 is TGTGCCAGCAGCCGGACACTAGCGGGCAACTACAATGAGCAGTTCTTC.

This chain uses TRBV29-1 with TRBJ2-6, with TRBD1 matching 7 bases. CDR1 SQVTM and CDR2 ANQGSEA come from the germline V gene. J gave up 0 bases and V 2 bases, and 10 bases lay outside the gene matches. CDR3 length: 18 residues. The CDR3 nucleotides read TGCAGCGTTGAATGTTACGGACAGGCGCACTCTGGGGCCAACGTCCTGACTTTC. This sequence encodes CSVECYGQAHSGANVLTF.

V usage is TRBV19 and J usage is TRBJ2-7; D tentatively reads TRBD1 or TRBD2 (6 bases each). Trimming left V 4 bases short and J 5 bases short, with 21 bases between. This CDR3 has 16 amino acids. Germline CDR1 reads LNHDA; CDR2 reads SQIVND (reference sequence). This chain's CDR3 is CASSSARGGLIHEQYF. For the CDR3, the DNA is TGTGCCAGTAGTAGTGCGCGAGGGGGACTGATTCACGAGCAGTACTTC.

The gene calls are TRBV28 and TRBJ2-4, with 7 bases that match TRBD1. There are 15 residues in the CDR3. V lost 8 bases, J lost 0 bases, and 7 bases stayed unmatched. CDR1 and CDR2 from the germline V gene are MDHEN and SYDVKM. DNA of the CDR3: TGTGCCAGCGGGGAAGGGGGCGCAGCCAAAAACATTCAGTACTTC. It translates to CASGEGGAAKNIQYF.

The chain has TRBV5-1 and TRBJ1-3; tentative D call: TRBD1 (5 bases). V lost 0 bases, J lost 4 bases, and 14 bases lay in between. The CDR3 spans 16 residues. CDR1 and CDR2 from the germline V gene are SGHRS and YFSETQ. CDR3 DNA: TGCGCCAGCAGCTTGGATTTCGGGGCTCCAGGAAACACCATATATTTT. Residues: CASSLDFGAPGNTIYF.

The chain combines TRBV6-1 with TRBJ1-5; no clear D gene. CDR3 length: 15 residues. V shed 5 bases and J shed 3 bases, with 14 bases lying between them. CDR1 MNHNS and CDR2 SASEGT come from the germline V gene. CDR3 coding DNA: TGTGCCAGCAGTTCCGGCGCGGCAGTCAATCAGCCCCAGCATTTT. It encodes CASSSGAAVNQPQHF.

The chain couples TRBV29-1 to TRBJ1-4; D uncertain. With 0 bases removed from V and 3 bases from J, the gap between germline ends came to 8 bases. Germline V lookup: CDR1 SQVTM, CDR2 ANQGSEA. The CDR3 spans 14 residues. The CDR3, as DNA: TGCAGCGTTGAAGATCCGGTTTCTAATGAAAAACTGTTTTTT. It specifies CSVEDPVSNEKLFF.

The chain joins TRBV11-2 to TRBJ2-7; the match to TRBD2 covers 9 bases. Germline V CDR1 and CDR2: SGHAT, FQNNGV. The V and J ends lost 7 bases and 5 bases, in that order; junction bases with no gene match: 9. There are 14 residues in the CDR3. CDR3 region: CASTQTSGEDEQYF. The CDR3 DNA sequence: TGTGCCAGCACCCAGACTAGCGGAGAGGACGAGCAGTACTTC.

This clone was seen many times. The rearrangement joins TRBV5-6 to TRBJ2-1; 8 bases match TRBD1. The V gene's germline CDR1 is SGHDT and CDR2 YYEEEE. The CDR3 length is 15 residues. V lost 4 bases, J lost 6 bases, and 9 bases stayed unmatched. The CDR3, as DNA: TGTGCCAGCAGCCCCGGGACAGGCCGAATCAATGAGCAGTTCTTC. Translating it yields CASSPGTGRINEQFF.

This rearrangement joins TRBV5-1 to TRBJ2-5; D is uncertain. The CDR3 sequence is 15 residues long. Trimming took 4 bases from V and 1 from J, leaving 14 bases between them. Germline assignment: CDR1 SGHRS and CDR2 YFSETQ. The DNA for the CDR3 is TGCGCCAGCAGCCTCGAACCCACGGGCCAAGAGACCCAGTACTTC. This sequence encodes CASSLEPTGQETQYF.

This chain joins TRBV9 and TRBJ1-4, with no clear D. The CDR3 has 15 amino acids. CDR1 and CDR2 from the germline V gene are SGDLS and YYNGEE. V was clipped by 0 bases and J by 3 bases, with 9 bases between them. CDR3 nucleotides: TGTGCCAGCAGCGTAGGGGAGTTGTCTAATGAAAAACTGTTTTTT. It yields the protein CASSVGELSNEKLFF.

This clone has just one count. The V gene is TRBV5-4, the J gene TRBJ2-3, with 9 bases identical to TRBD1. Looked up from germline, CDR1 is SGHNT and CDR2 is YYREEE (reference sequence). This CDR3 comprises 14 residues. Trimming removed 2 bases from V and 5 bases from J; junction bases left unmatched: 3. The CDR3 is CASSLQGAKDTQYF. In DNA, the CDR3 is TGTGCCAGCAGCTTACAGGGGGCTAAAGATACGCAGTATTTT.

CDR3 bases: TGCAGCGCGGGTGAGGGGGGGTATTATGGCTACACCTTC. This codes for CSAGEGGYYGYTF. The chain employs TRBV29-1 and TRBJ1-2, with D tentatively TRBD1 (6 bases). Germline lookup yields CDR1 SQVTM and CDR2 ANQGSEA. The V end lost 7 bases, the J end lost 5 bases, and 17 bases lay between the germline ends. The CDR3 spans 13 residues.

The chain has TRBV4-3 and TRBJ2-3; no clear D. This CDR3 is 16 amino acids long. Germline CDR1 is LGHNA and CDR2 is YSLEER. V lost 0 bases and J 2 bases, leaving 12 bases between the germline ends. The CDR3 loop is CASSQDRVALTDTQYF. CDR3 in DNA: TGCGCCAGCAGCCAAGATCGGGTCGCACTCACAGATACGCAGTATTTT.

V gene TRBV27 combines with J gene TRBJ2-7; 10 nucleotides agree with TRBD1. The V gene end was trimmed by 4 bases and the J gene end by 3 bases; junction bases not matched to a gene: 6. The germline V gene has CDR1 MNHEY and CDR2 SMNVEV (reference sequence). This CDR3 is built from 15 residues. CDR3 in DNA: TGTGCCAGCAGTTACGGGACAGGGGTTTTCTACGAGCAGTACTTC. It specifies CASSYGTGVFYEQYF.

The CDR3 protein is CVTSAGGFYEQYF. CDR3 sequence (DNA): TGTGTCACGTCGGCGGGAGGCTTCTACGAGCAGTACTTC. The J gene is TRBJ2-7, the V gene TRBV6-1; 8 positions match TRBD2. This CDR3 comprises 13 residues. Per the germline V gene, CDR1 is MNHNS and CDR2 is SASEGT.

This clone appeared a single time. This chain connects TRBV19 to TRBJ2-3; D is ambiguous. Trimming took 5 bases from V and 0 from J, leaving 12 bases between them. The CDR3 sequence is 15 residues long. Germline values: CDR1 LNHDA, CDR2 SQIVND (reference sequence). The CDR3 bases are TGTGCCAGTAGTCCGACCAGTATTAGCACAGATACGCAGTATTTT. It specifies CASSPTSISTDTQYF.

J is TRBJ2-7 and V is TRBV5-1; D tentatively reads TRBD1 or TRBD2 (6 bases each). The V gene's germline CDR1 is SGHRS and CDR2 YFSETQ. The CDR3 consists of 16 residues. Trimming removed 4 bases from V and 1 base from J, with 18 bases in between. The CDR3: CASSGGGPGRSYEQYF. In DNA form, the CDR3 reads TGCGCCAGCAGCGGTGGGGGGCCAGGGAGGTCCTACGAGCAGTACTTC.

This chain connects TRBV7-2 to TRBJ2-2, with a tentative D call TRBD1 (5 bases). Germline V gene data show CDR1 as SGHTA and CDR2 as FQGNSA. The CDR3 loop spans 12 amino acids. Trimming stripped 5 bases from V and 7 bases from J, with 8 bases between. Here the CDR3 DNA reads TGTGCCAGCAGCCGCGACAGCGGGGAGCTGTTTTTT. Amino acids: CASSRDSGELFF.